This entry describes one T cell receptor beta chain. Germline is not matched at one junction end, which may reflect a read error. TCRdb re-analysed the RT-PCR reads in MiXCR, keeping a single row per CDR3 protein. Seen here are about 160,000 distinct CDR3 sequences, about 32% observed once, and the top ten hold 2.5% to 3.5%. These data belong to a study of patients and donors after allogeneic stem cell transplantation. The length of the CDR3 is 13 residues. Sequenced sample: blood, either unsorted or a sorted T cell fraction (not recorded which). This TCR was sampled from a human donor who was either an allogeneic HSCT recipient or a stem cell or donor lymphocyte infusion donor (not recorded which). It is not recorded whose cells these are; they may come from a transplant donor. The rearrangement joins TRBV12-3 or TRBV12-4 to TRBJ1-1; tentatively, D is TRBD1 (5 bases). Here the CDR3 DNA reads TGTGCCAGCAGTTTAGTGGGAGGGGACGAAGGTTTCTTT. Its translation is CASSLVGGDEGFF.